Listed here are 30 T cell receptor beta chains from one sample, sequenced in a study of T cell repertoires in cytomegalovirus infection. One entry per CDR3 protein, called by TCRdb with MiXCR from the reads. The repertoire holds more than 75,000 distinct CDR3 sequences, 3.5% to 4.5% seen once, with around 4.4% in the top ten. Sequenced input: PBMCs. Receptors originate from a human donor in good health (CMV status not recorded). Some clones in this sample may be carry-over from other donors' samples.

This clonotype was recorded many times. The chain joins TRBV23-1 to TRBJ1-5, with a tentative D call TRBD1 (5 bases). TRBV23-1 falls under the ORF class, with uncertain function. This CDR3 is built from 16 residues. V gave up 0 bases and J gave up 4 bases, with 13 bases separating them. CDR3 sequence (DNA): TGCGCCAGCAGTCAATCGATGGCAGGGTCGAATCAGCCCCAGCATTTT. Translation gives CASSQSMAGSNQPQHF.

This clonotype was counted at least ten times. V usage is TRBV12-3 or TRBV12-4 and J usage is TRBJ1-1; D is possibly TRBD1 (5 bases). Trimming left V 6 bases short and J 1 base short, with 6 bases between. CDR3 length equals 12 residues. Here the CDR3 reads CASSGQNTEAFF. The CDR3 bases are TGTGCCAGCAGCGGACAGAACACTGAAGCTTTCTTT.

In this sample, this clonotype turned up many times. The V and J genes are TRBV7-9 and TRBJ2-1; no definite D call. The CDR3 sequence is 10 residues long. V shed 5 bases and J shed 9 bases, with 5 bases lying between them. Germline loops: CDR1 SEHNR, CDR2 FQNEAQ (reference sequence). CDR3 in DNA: TGTGCCAGCAGCATGGTTGAGCAGTTCTTC. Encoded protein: CASSMVEQFF.

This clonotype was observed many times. DNA for the CDR3: TGCAGCGGCCGGGACGGCCTTTCGGAACTGTTTTTT. As protein: CSGRDGLSELFF. The V and J genes are TRBV29-1 and TRBJ1-4, with D possibly matching TRBD1 (5 bases). Trimming left V 7 bases short and J 12 bases short, with 18 bases between. The CDR3 sequence is 12 residues long. Germline V gene sequence: CDR1 SQVTM, CDR2 ANQGSEA. The whole variable domain, remainder taken from reference TRBV29-1 and TRBJ1-4, is SAVISQKPSRDICQRGTSLTIQCQVDSQVTMMFWYRQQPGQSLTLIATANQGSEATYESGFVIDKFPISRPNLTFSTLTVSNMSPEDSSIYLCSGRDGLSELFFGSGTQLSVL.

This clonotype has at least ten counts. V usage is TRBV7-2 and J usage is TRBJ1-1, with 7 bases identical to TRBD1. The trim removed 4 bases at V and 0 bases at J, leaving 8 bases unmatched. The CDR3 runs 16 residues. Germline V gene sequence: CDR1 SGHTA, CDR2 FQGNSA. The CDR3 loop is CASSSAGTVMNTEAFF. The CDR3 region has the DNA TGTGCCAGCAGCTCAGCCGGGACAGTCATGAACACTGAAGCTTTCTTT.

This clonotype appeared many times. The CDR3 is CSVAQRTGAGANVLTF. The CDR3 nucleotides read TGCAGCGTTGCGCAGAGGACAGGGGCTGGGGCCAACGTCCTGACTTTC. The genes are TRBV29-1 and TRBJ2-6; TRBD1 aligns across 9 bases. V shed 4 bases and J 2 bases; nucleotides not matched to a gene: 6. The V gene's germline CDR1 is SQVTM and CDR2 ANQGSEA. The CDR3 spans 16 residues.

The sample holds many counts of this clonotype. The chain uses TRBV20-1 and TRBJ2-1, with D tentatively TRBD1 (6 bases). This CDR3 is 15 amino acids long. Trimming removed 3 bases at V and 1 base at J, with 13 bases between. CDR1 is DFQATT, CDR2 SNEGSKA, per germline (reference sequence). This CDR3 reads CSASPDRSSYNEQFF. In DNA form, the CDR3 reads TGCAGTGCTAGTCCTGACAGGTCTTCCTACAATGAGCAGTTCTTC.

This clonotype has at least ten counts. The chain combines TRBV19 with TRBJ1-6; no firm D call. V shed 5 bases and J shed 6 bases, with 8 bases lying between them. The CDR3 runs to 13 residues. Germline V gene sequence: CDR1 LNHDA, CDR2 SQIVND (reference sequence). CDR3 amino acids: CASSGGSNSPLHF. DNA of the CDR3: TGTGCCAGTAGTGGCGGGAGTAATTCACCCCTCCACTTT. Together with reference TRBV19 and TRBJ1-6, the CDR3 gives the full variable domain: DGGITQSPKYLFRKEGQNVTLSCEQNLNHDAMYWYRQDPGQGLRLIYYSQIVNDFQKGDIAEGYSVSREKKESFPLTVTSAQKNPTAFYLCASSGGSNSPLHFGNGTRLTVT.

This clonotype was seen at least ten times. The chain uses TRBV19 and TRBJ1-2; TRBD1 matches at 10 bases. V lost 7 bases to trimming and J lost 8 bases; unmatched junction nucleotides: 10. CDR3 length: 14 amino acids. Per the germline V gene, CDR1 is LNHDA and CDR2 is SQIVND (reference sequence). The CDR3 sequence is CASISRDRGRGYTF. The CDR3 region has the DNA TGTGCCAGTATAAGCCGGGACAGGGGACGCGGCTACACCTTC.

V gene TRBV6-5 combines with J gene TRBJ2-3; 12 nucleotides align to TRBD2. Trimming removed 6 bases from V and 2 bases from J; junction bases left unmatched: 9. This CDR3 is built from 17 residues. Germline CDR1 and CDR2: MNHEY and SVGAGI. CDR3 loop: CASRRSGTSGLTDTQYF. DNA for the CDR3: TGTGCCAGCAGAAGATCCGGGACTAGCGGGCTCACAGATACGCAGTATTTT.

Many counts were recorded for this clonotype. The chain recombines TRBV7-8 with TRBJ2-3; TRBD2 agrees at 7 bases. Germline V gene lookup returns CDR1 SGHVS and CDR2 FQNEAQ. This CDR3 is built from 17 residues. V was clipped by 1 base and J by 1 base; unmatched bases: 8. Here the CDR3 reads CASSLGRGTQGTDTQYF. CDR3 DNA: TGTGCCAGCAGCTTAGGGCGGGGGACTCAGGGCACAGATACGCAGTATTTT.

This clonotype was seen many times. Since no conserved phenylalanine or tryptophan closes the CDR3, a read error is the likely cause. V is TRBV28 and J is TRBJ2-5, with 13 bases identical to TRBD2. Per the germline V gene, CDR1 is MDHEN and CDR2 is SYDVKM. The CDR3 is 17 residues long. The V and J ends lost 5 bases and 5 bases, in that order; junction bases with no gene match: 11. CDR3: CASSPRRTSGGRETQYS. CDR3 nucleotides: TGTGCCAGCAGTCCAAGACGGACTAGCGGGGGCCGGGAGACCCAGTACTCC.

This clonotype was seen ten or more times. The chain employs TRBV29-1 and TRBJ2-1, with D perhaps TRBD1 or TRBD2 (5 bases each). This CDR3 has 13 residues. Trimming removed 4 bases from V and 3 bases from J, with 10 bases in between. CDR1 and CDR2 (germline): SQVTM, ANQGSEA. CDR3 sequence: CSVAGRNYNEQFF. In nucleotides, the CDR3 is TGCAGCGTTGCGGGGCGCAACTACAATGAGCAGTTCTTC.

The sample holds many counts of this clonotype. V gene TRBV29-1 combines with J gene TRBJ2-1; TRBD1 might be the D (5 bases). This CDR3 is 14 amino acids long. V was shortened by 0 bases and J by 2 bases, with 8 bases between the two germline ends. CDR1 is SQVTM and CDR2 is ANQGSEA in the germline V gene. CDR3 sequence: CSVEEARAYNEQFF. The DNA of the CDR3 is TGCAGCGTTGAAGAGGCCAGGGCCTACAATGAGCAGTTCTTC.

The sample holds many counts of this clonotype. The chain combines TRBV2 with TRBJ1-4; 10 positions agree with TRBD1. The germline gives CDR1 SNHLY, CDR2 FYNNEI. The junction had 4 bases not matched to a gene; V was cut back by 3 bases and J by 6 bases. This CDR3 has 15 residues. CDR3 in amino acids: CASSDPGQGHEKLFF. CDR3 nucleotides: TGTGCCAGCAGTGATCCGGGACAGGGGCATGAAAAACTGTTTTTT.

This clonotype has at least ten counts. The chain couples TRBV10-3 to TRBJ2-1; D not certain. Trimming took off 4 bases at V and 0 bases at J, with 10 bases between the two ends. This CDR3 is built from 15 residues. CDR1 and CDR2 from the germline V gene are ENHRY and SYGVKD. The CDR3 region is CAISGWDSSYNEQFF. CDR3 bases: TGTGCCATCAGTGGGTGGGATAGCTCCTACAATGAGCAGTTCTTC.

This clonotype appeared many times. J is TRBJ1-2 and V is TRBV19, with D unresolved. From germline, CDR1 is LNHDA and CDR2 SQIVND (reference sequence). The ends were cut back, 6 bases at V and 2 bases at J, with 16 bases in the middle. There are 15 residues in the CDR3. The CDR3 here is CASSNTPTTNYGYTF. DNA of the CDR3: TGTGCCAGTAGCAATACCCCTACGACAAACTATGGCTACACCTTC.

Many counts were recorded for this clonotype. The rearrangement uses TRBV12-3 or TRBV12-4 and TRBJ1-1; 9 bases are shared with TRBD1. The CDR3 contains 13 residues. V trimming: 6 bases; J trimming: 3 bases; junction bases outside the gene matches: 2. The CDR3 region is CASRRQGDTEAFF. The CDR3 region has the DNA TGTGCCAGCAGAAGACAGGGGGACACTGAAGCTTTCTTT.

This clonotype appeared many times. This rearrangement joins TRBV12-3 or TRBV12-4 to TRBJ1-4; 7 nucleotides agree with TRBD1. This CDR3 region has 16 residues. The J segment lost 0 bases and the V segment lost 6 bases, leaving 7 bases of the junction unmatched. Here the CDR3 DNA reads TGTGCCAGCAGCTTGGGACAGACTGCAACTAATGAAAAACTGTTTTTT. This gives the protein CASSLGQTATNEKLFF.

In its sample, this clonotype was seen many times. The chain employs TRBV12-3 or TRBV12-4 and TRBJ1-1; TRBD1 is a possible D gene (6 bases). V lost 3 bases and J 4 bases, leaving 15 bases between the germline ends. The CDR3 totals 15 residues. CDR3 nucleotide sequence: TGTGCCAGCAGTTTCAACCCGGGGGCGGGCACTGAAGCTTTCTTT. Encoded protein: CASSFNPGAGTEAFF.

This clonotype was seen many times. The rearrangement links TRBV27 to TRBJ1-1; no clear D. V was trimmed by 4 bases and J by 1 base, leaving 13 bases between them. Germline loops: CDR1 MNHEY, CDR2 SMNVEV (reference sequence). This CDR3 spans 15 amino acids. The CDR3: CASSSPLRRNTEAFF. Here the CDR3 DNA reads TGTGCCAGCAGTTCCCCTTTAAGGAGGAACACTGAAGCTTTCTTT.

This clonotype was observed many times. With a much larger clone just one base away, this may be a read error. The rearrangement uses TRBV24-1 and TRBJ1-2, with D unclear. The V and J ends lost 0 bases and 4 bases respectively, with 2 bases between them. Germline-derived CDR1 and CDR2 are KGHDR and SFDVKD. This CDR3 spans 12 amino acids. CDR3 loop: CATSDLIYGYTF. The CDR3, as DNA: TGTGCCACCAGTGATTTGATCTATGGCTACACCTTC.

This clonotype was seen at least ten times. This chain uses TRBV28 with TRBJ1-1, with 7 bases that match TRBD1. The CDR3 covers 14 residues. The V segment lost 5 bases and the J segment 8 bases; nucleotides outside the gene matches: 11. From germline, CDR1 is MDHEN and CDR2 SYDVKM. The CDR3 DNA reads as TGTGCCAGCAGTCTCCCCCGGACAGGACTAGAAGCTTTCTTT. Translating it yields CASSLPRTGLEAFF.

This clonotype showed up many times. CDR3 residues: CASSSWTVNTEAFF. CDR3 nucleotide sequence: TGTGCCAGCAGTTCGTGGACGGTGAACACTGAAGCTTTCTTT. The rearrangement uses TRBV28 and TRBJ1-1, with D uncertain. The V gene's germline CDR1 is MDHEN and CDR2 SYDVKM. Trimming took off 4 bases at V and 0 bases at J, with 9 bases between the two ends. The CDR3 is 14 residues long.

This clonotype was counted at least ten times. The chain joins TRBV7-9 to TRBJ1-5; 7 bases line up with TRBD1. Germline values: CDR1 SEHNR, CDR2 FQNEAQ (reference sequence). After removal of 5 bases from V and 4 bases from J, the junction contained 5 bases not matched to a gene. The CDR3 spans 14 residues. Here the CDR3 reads CASSPGQTNQPQHF. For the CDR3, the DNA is TGTGCCAGCAGCCCGGGACAGACTAATCAGCCCCAGCATTTT.

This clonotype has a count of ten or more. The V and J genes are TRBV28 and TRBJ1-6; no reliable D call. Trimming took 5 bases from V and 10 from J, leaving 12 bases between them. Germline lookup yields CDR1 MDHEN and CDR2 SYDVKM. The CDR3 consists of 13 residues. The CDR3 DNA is TGTGCCAGCAGTCAACAACTCCGGTCACCCCTCCACTTT. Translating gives CASSQQLRSPLHF.

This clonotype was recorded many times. The CDR3 spells CASSIAGDRNTQYF. The CDR3 nucleotides are TGTGCCAGTAGTATAGCGGGGGACAGAAATACGCAGTATTTT. The chain has TRBV19 and TRBJ2-3, with D tentatively TRBD1 (7 bases). Germline V gives CDR1 LNHDA, CDR2 SQIVND (reference sequence). The CDR3 loop spans 14 amino acids. V gave up 1 base and J gave up 7 bases, with 12 bases separating them.

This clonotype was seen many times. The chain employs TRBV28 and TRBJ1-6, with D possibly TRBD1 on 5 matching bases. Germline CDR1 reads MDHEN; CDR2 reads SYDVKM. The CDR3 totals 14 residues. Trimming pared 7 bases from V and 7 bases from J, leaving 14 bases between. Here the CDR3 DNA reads TGTGCCAGCATAGGGGCAGGGCAGAATTCACCCCTCCACTTT. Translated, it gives CASIGAGQNSPLHF.

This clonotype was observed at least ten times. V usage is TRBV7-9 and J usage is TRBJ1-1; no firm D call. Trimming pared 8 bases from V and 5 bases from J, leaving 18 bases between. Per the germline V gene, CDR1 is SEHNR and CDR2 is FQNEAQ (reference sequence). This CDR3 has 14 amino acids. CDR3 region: CASFTSGKKTEAFF. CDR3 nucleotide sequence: TGTGCCAGCTTCACGTCGGGTAAAAAGACTGAAGCTTTCTTT.

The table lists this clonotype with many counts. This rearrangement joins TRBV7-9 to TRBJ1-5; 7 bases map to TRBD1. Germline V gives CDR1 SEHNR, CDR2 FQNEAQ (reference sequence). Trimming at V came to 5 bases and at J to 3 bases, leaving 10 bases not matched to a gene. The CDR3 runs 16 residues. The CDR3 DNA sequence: TGTGCCAGCAGCCCCGGACAGGACGGATCCAATCAGCCCCAGCATTTT. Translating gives CASSPGQDGSNQPQHF.